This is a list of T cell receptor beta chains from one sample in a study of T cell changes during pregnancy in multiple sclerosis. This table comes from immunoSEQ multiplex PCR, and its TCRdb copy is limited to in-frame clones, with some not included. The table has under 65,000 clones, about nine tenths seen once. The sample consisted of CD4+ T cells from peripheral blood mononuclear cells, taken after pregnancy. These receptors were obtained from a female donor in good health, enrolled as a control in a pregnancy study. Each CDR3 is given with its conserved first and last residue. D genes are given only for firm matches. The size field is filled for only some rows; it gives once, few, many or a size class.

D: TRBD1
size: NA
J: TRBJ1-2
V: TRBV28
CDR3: CASSPNRGNYGYTF
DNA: TGTGCCAGCAGCCCAAACAGGGGAAACTATGGCTACACCTTC

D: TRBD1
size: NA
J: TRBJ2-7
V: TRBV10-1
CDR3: CASSDPGTGVWEQYF
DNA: TGCGCCAGCAGTGACCCCGGGACAGGGGTTTGGGAGCAGTACTTC

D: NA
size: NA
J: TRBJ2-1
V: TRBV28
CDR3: CASSPPDLYNEQFF
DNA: TGTGCCAGCAGCCCGCCGGACTTATACAATGAGCAGTTCTTC

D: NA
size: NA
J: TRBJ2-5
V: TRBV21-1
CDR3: CASCLLASGGARQETQYF
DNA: TGTGCCAGCTGCCTACTAGCTAGCGGGGGGGCCCGTCAAGAGACCCAGTACTTC

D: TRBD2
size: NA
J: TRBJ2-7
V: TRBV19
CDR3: CASSAVTSGNYEQYF
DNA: TGTGCCAGTAGTGCCGTGACTAGCGGGAACTACGAGCAGTACTTC

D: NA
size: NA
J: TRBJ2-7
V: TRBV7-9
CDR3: CASSGGVVYEQYF
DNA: TGTGCCAGCTCGGGGGGCGTAGTCTACGAGCAGTACTTC

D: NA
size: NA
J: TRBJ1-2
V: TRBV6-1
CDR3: CASSTSSGFPYGYTF
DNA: TGTGCCAGCAGTACCAGCTCAGGGTTCCCCTATGGCTACACCTTC

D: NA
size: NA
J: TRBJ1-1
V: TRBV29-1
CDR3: CSVVRGDTEAFF
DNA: TGCAGCGTTGTCAGGGGCGACACTGAAGCTTTCTTT

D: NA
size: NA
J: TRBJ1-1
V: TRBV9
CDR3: CASSPSGGDTEAFF
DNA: TGTGCCAGCAGCCCCAGTGGGGGGGATACTGAAGCTTTCTTT

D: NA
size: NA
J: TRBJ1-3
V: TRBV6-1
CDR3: CASRPGRAGNTIYF
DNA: TGTGCCAGCCGTCCGGGAAGGGCTGGAAACACCATATATTTT

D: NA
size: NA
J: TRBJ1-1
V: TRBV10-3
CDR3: CAISSGHTLTEAFF
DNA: TGTGCCATCAGCTCGGGACACACCCTCACTGAAGCTTTCTTT

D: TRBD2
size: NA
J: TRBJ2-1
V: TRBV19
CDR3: CASTRLAGASENEQFF
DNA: TGTGCCAGTACCCGTCTAGCGGGGGCCTCTGAAAATGAGCAGTTCTTC

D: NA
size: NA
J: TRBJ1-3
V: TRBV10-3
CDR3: CAIRDTSGNTIYF
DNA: TGTGCCATCAGGGACACCTCTGGAAACACCATATATTTT

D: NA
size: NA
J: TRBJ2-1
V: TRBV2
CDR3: CASRIGLQSSYNEQFF
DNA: TGTGCCAGCAGGATCGGACTGCAGAGCTCCTACAATGAGCAGTTCTTC

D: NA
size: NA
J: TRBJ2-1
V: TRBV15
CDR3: CATSRDRGAAQFF
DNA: TGTGCCACCAGCAGAGATCGTGGGGCGGCCCAGTTCTTC

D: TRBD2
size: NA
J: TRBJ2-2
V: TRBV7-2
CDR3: CASSLGGGRSTGELFF
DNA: TGTGCCAGCAGCTTAGGCGGCGGGAGGAGCACCGGGGAGCTGTTTTTT

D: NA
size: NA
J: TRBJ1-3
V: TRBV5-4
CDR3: CASSLAGPGNTIYF
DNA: TGTGCCAGCAGCTTAGCGGGACCTGGAAACACCATATATTTT

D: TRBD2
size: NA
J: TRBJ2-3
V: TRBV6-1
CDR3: CASSEVQGTSGRVDTQYF
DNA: TGTGCCAGCAGTGAAGTTCAAGGGACTAGCGGCAGGGTAGATACGCAGTATTTT

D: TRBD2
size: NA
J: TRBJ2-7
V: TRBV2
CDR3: CASRRTRATEQYF
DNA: TGTGCCAGCAGGAGGACTAGGGCCACCGAGCAGTACTTC

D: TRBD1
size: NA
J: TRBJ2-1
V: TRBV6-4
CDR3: CASSEGQGAYNEQFF
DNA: TGTGCCAGCAGTGAGGGACAGGGGGCCTACAATGAGCAGTTCTTC

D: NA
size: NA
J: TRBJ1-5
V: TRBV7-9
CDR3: CASSTGIMRPQHF
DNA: TGTGCCAGCAGCACGGGGATTATGAGGCCCCAGCATTTT

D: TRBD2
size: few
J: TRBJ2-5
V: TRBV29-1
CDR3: CSVAGGPETQYF
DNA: TGCAGCGTTGCGGGGGGGCCGGAGACCCAGTACTTC

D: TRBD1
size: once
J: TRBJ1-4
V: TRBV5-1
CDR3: CASSLGGQGTGKLFF
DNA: TGCGCCAGCAGCTTGGGAGGACAGGGGACGGGAAAACTGTTTTTT

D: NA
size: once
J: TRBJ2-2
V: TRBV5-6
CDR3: CASSLGERRLGNTGELFF
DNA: TGTGCCAGCAGCTTGGGTGAACGAAGACTAGGGAACACCGGGGAGCTGTTTTTT

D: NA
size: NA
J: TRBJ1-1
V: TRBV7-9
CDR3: CASSEWTALNTEAFF
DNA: TGTGCCAGCAGCGAGTGGACAGCTTTGAACACTGAAGCTTTCTTT

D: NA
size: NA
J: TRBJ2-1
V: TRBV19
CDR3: CASSPGGGRPKSSYNEQFF
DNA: TGTGCCAGTAGTCCCGGCGGTGGCAGACCCAAAAGCTCCTACAATGAGCAGTTCTTC

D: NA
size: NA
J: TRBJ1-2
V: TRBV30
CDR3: CAWSRQPRSGYTF
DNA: TGTGCCTGGAGCCGCCAGCCGCGGAGTGGCTACACCTTC

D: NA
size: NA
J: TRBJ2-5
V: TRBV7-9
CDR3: CASSPTGFEETQYF
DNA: TGTGCCAGCAGCCCGACGGGTTTTGAGGAGACCCAGTACTTC

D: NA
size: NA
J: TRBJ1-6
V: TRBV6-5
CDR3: CASTLLRLSSPLHF
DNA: TGTGCCAGCACCCTTTTGAGGTTGAGTTCACCCCTCCACTTT

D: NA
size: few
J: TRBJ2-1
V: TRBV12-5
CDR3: CASGSLPGEQFF
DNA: TGTGCTAGTGGTTCCCTCCCCGGTGAGCAGTTCTTC

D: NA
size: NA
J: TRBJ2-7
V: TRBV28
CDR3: CASSELLSGSSYEQYF
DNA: TGTGCCAGCAGTGAGCTCCTTAGCGGTTCCTCCTACGAGCAGTACTTC

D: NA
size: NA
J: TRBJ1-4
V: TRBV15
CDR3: CATSRTRSPEATNEKLFF
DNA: TGTGCCACCAGCAGGACCCGGTCCCCGGAGGCAACTAATGAAAAACTGTTTTTT

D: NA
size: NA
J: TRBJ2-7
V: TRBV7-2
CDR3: CASSSMRDTTYEQYF
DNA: TGTGCCAGCAGCTCCATGAGGGACACAACCTACGAGCAGTACTTC

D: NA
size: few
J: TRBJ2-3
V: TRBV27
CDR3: CASSSEQRDTQYF
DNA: TGTGCCAGCAGTTCCGAACAAAGAGATACGCAGTATTTT

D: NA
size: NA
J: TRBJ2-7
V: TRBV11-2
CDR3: CASSLRVGQGYEQYF
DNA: TGTGCCAGCAGCTTACGTGTAGGGCAGGGCTACGAGCAGTACTTC

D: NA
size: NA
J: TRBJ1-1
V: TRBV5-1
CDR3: CASSLGFGGVVNTEAFF
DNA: TGCGCCAGCAGCTTGGGTTTTGGAGGGGTAGTGAACACTGAAGCTTTCTTT

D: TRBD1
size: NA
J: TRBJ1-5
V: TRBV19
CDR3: CASSIGGTGYQPQHF
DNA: TGTGCCAGTAGTATAGGGGGGACAGGGTATCAGCCCCAGCATTTT

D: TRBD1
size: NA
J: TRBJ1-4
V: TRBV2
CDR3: CASSDRTGGFPNEKLFF
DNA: TGTGCCAGCAGCGACCGGACAGGGGGCTTTCCCAATGAAAAACTGTTTTTT

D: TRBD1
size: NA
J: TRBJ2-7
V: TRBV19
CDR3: CATRNRDRGDEQYF
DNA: TGTGCCACGCGTAACCGGGACAGGGGGGACGAGCAGTACTTC

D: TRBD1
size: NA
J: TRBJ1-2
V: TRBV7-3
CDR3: CASSPNRGHGYTF
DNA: TGTGCCAGCAGCCCGAACAGGGGGCACGGCTACACCTTC